This T cell receptor beta chain was sequenced during a study of T cell clonotyping in hematopoietic cell transplantation. Points from the study as a whole: After transplant, recipient diversity fell while pathologically expanded clonotypes grew through day 180. CD4 and CD8 repertoire contributions could not be separated without sorting. Few recipient clonotypes overlapped donors; over 95% were de novo at given depth.

Recipients were bled about 28 days pretransplant and at posttransplant days 30, 100, 180. This clone was recorded only once. No antigen is known for it. This table comes from immunoSEQ multiplex PCR, and its TCRdb copy is limited to in-frame clones, with some not included. The sample has 5,500 to 6,000 clones, around 90% seen once; the top ten hold just under 45%. The CDR3 is made up of 14 amino acids. CDR1 and CDR2 (germline): SGHAT, FQDESV (reference sequence). Between the trimmed V and J ends, which lost 5 bases and 4 bases, there was a span of 15 bases. The sequencing here drew on peripheral blood mononuclear cells, taken 100 days after allogeneic stem cell transplant. The V call is TRBV11-1, the J call TRBJ2-7; D is perhaps TRBD1 or TRBD2 (5 bases each). The receptor was derived from a female patient in her fifties or sixties who had an allogeneic stem cell transplant from a related donor, so the T cells may come from the graft donor. Some clones in this sample may be carry-over from other donors' samples. The CDR3 is CASSRDVGTYEQYF. The CDR3 nucleotides read TGTGCCAGCAGCCGGGACGTTGGAACGTACGAGCAGTACTTC.